The present T cell receptor beta chain was sequenced within a study of technical replicates of blood from four donors. The V and J ends lost 4 bases and 0 bases respectively, with 22 bases between them. The germline V gene has CDR1 SGHDT and CDR2 YYEEEE. The CDR3 contains 19 residues. This table comes from immunoSEQ multiplex PCR, and its TCRdb copy is limited to in-frame clones, with some not included. The table shows over 50,000 clones, with approximately 87% occurring only once. Sequencing used PBMCs. The sequence came from a human donor in good health. Some clones in this sample may be carry-over from other donors' samples. The gene calls are TRBV5-6 and TRBJ2-2, with a tentative D call TRBD1 (5 bases). CDR3 amino acids: CASSQPGQGFSSNTGELFF. In nucleotides, the CDR3 is TGTGCCAGCAGCCAACCGGGTCAGGGATTCTCTTCGAACACCGGGGAGCTGTTTTTT.